The clone carrying this T cell receptor beta chain was detected a few times. Its antigen is still unknown. This sample was taken from a study of T cells after posttransplantation cyclophosphamide. Study-level points and caveats: Tissue-infiltrating T cells from skin or gut overlapped little with blood T cells. After PTCy, TRB diversity resembled that of CNI/methotrexate controls. Donor-recipient repertoire similarity was low at 1-2 months, rising over year one.

Busulfan-fludarabine conditioning, marrow transplant, and cyclophosphamide on days +3 and +4 were administered. Germline lookup yields CDR1 MRHNA and CDR2 SNTAGT. The ends lost 5 bases at V and 4 bases at J; junction bases unmatched: 7. The CDR3 totals 15 residues. Using immunoSEQ multiplex PCR, the repertoire was profiled, and TCRdb retains in-frame clones only, with some absent. The repertoire holds more than 9,000 clones, with roughly 86% as singletons. J is TRBJ2-3 and V is TRBV6-4, with 9 positions matching TRBD1. The sequence was obtained from a male patient aged 25-45 years who received an allogeneic stem cell transplant from a related donor, was CMV-positive, and had acute GVHD only. T cells may partly derive from the graft donor. This specimen consisted of CD4+ T cells sorted from PBMCs, obtained after allogeneic stem cell transplant with posttransplant cyclophosphamide. The CDR3 DNA follows: TGTGCCAGCAGTCGTGGACAGGGGTTTGCAGATACGCAGTATTTT. As protein: CASSRGQGFADTQYF.